What follows describes a single T cell receptor (beta chain). Antigen specificity is unknown. The table came from immunoSEQ multiplex PCR; TCRdb's copy has only in-frame clones and leaves some out. The sample records over 30,000 clones, approximately 89% being singletons. CDR3 length equals 17 residues. Germline CDR1 SGHAT, CDR2 FQNNGV. The germline V and J ends were trimmed by 1 base and 1 base, with 14 bases remaining between them. The entry originates in a study of T cells in localized non-small cell lung cancer. Regarding the study as a whole: Clonality peaked in uninvolved adjacent lung rather than tumor.

Material: peripheral blood, obtained before any cancer treatment. This clonotype was sampled from a woman aged 35 to 70 with stage I lung adenocarcinoma. The chain links TRBV11-2 to TRBJ1-5, with D possibly matching TRBD1 (6 bases). CDR3 sequence (DNA): TGTGCCAGCAGCTTAGGTCTCGGGGGCGGGAGCAATCAGCCCCAGCATTTT. Encoded protein: CASSLGLGGGSNQPQHF.